This entry features one TCR beta chain sequence. What it binds is unknown. V gave up 1 base and J gave up 3 bases, with 7 bases separating them. There are 12 residues in the CDR3. The germline V gene has CDR1 GTSNPN and CDR2 SVGIG (reference sequence). These data originate in a study of response to subunit inactivated influenza vaccine. Study-wide results and limits: New T cells are recruited in small numbers by each seasonal influenza vaccination, according to the authors' suggestion.

Each CDR3 protein gets one entry after TCRdb re-called the RT-PCR reads with MiXCR. The sample shows about 520,000 distinct CDR3 sequences, roughly 23% of them seen only once. The sequencing here drew on CD4+ T cells sorted from PBMCs, taken approximately 5 days after vaccination. The clonotype comes from a man over 45 who received an inactivated influenza vaccine. V usage is TRBV30 and J usage is TRBJ2-7; D unresolved. As DNA, the CDR3 is TGTGCCTGGAGTGCACCAGTCTACGAGCAGTACTTC. This gives the protein CAWSAPVYEQYF.